The TCR beta chain described here comes from a study of T-cell reconstitution after alpha-beta-depleted transplantation in children (dated by TCRdb to 2016 to 2017). In the study overall: T-cell immune reconstitution after TCRalphabeta/CD19-depleted allogeneic hematopoietic cell transplantation in children was quantitatively tracked in the study by means of TCR repertoire profiling.

Broad study findings and their caveats: In some patients, the high TCRbeta diversity seen at day 60 was put down to recipient T cells and intrathymic progenitors that had survived conditioning. Hyperexpanded clone frequencies declined over subsequent months; after one year, T-cell counts and TCRbeta diversity were mostly attributed to newly produced T cells. About two months after transplant, the apparently early recovery of alphabetaT-cell counts reportedly depended on just several hundred clones that had expanded rapidly and came from non-depleted graft cells.

The treatment or condition label for this specimen denotes: allogeneic hematopoietic cell transplantation with graft depleted of TCRalphabeta T cells and CD19 B cells. The children who served as transplant recipients had been given grafts of TCRalphabeta/CD19-depleted allogeneic hematopoietic cells. About this clonotype itself: Its antigen is not yet known. A much larger clonotype is one base distant, so this may be a read error.

CDR1 and CDR2, looked up from the germline V gene, are MNHEY and SVGEGT. Trimmed from V: 2 bases; trimmed from J: 7 bases; junction bases lacking a gene match: 5. The CDR3 spans 14 residues, from the cysteine through the phenylalanine. CDR3 DNA is the only sequence kept; it has 42 bases, read in frame from the first base. Receptor amplification or capture employed PCR. Sequencing was carried out with an Illumina HiSeq 2500. TCR library preparation used molecular barcoding, with unique molecular identifiers applied to normalize quantification of the TCRbeta repertoire. TCRdb itself trimmed the public reads at Q25 with fastp, ran MiXCR and retained productive beta chains. All rows with the same CDR3 protein become a single entry with the most common DNA and genes. This sample holds hundreds of thousands of distinct CDR3 sequences; roughly 8% were observed only once. The ten largest clones represent 5% to 8% of the sample.

The material sequenced was PBMCs, mostly from graft donor cells, taken 180 days after TCRalphabeta/CD19-depleted stem cell transplant. The source is a male patient younger than 18 who had a stem cell transplant for acute lymphoblastic leukemia, so the T cells may come from the graft donor. The receptor chain draws on TRBV6-2 or TRBV6-3 and TRBJ1-5; 7 central nucleotides agree with TRBD1. The sequence in DNA is TGTGCCAGCAGTTACCAGGGGGGCGGACAGCCCCAGCATTTT. The encoded protein is CASSYQGGGQPQHF.